The 7 T cell receptor beta chains below come from one sample, sequenced in a study of blood T cell repertoires in COVID-19. The assay was immunoSEQ multiplex PCR, and TCRdb's table has in-frame clones only and misses some. The sample comprises about 99,000 clones, 82% of which are singletons, and 4% to 5.5% rests with the top ten. The sample comprised peripheral blood. Receptors were obtained from a man between 60 and 75 years old with acute or convalescent COVID-19.

The V gene is TRBV19, the J gene TRBJ1-5, with TRBD1 matching 7 bases. Per the germline V gene, CDR1 is LNHDA and CDR2 is SQIVND (reference sequence). V shed 2 bases, J shed 6 bases, and the junction held 4 bases outside the gene matches. The CDR3 extends over 14 amino acids. CDR3 sequence (DNA): TGTGCCAGTAGTATAAGGGCAGGGGGTCAGCCCCAGCATTTT. Amino acid sequence: CASSIRAGGQPQHF.

Points on this clone: Other DNA sequences within the sample encode an identical CDR3. The chain recombines TRBV5-1 with TRBJ2-1; D might be TRBD1 (5 bases). Trimming removed 5 bases from V and 5 bases from J, with 14 bases in between. This CDR3 contains 14 residues. Looked up from germline, CDR1 is SGHRS and CDR2 is YFSETQ. This chain's CDR3 is CASSGQGNDNEQFF. The CDR3 DNA follows: TGCGCCAGCAGTGGCCAGGGTAACGACAATGAGCAGTTCTTC.

This chain connects TRBV10-2 to TRBJ2-7, with 10 positions matching TRBD2. Germline V CDR1 and CDR2: WSHSY, SAAADI. The CDR3 contains 15 residues. Trimming cost V 2 bases and J 6 bases; bases outside gene matches: 7. The CDR3 DNA sequence: TGCGCCAGCAGTGAGAAGGCTAGCGGGGGCCGCGAGCAGTACTTC. Translation: CASSEKASGGREQYF.

This rearrangement joins TRBV5-4 to TRBJ2-1, with a possible D match to TRBD2 (6 bases). The V and J ends lost 4 bases and 4 bases respectively, with 12 bases between them. Germline V CDR1 and CDR2: SGHNT, YYREEE (reference sequence). This CDR3 has 14 amino acids. The CDR3 DNA follows: TGTGCCAGCAGCACTCCCGGACTATACAATGAGCAGTTCTTC. This gives the protein CASSTPGLYNEQFF.

CDR3 DNA sequence: TGTGCCAGCAGCATCATAGGACAGGGGGGGTACGAGCAGTACTTC. Protein sequence: CASSIIGQGGYEQYF. V gene TRBV7-2 combines with J gene TRBJ2-7; 10 bases fit TRBD1. With V trimmed by 5 bases and J by 4 bases, 8 bases remained unmatched. Germline values: CDR1 SGHTA, CDR2 FQGNSA. This CDR3 is built from 15 residues.

This clone came up once. This CDR3 is also generated by other DNA sequences in the sample. The chain carries TRBV7-2 and TRBJ2-7; TRBD2 matches 9 bases. CDR3 length: 15 amino acids. The germline V gene encodes CDR1 SGHTA and CDR2 FQGNSA. V trimming: 1 base; J trimming: 1 base; junction bases outside the gene matches: 2. This CDR3 is CASSLGTSVSYEQYF. CDR3 bases: TGTGCCAGCAGCTTAGGGACTAGCGTGTCCTACGAGCAGTACTTC. Complete variable domain (other parts from reference TRBV7-2 and TRBJ2-7): GAGVSQSPSNKVTEKGKDVELRCDPISGHTALYWYRQSLGQGLEFLIYFQGNSAPDKSGLPSDRFSAERTGGSVSTLTIQRTQQEDSAVYLCASSLGTSVSYEQYFGPGTRLTVT.

The genes are TRBV6-2 or TRBV6-3 and TRBJ2-1; a weak D match, TRBD2 (6 bases). Trimming took 6 bases from V and 6 from J, leaving 18 bases between them. The CDR3 sequence is 15 residues long. CDR1 is MNHEY, CDR2 SVGEGT, per germline. CDR3 bases: TGTGCCAGCAGCTCCCAACTAGCAATCGGCAATGAGCAGTTCTTC. Translated: CASSSQLAIGNEQFF.